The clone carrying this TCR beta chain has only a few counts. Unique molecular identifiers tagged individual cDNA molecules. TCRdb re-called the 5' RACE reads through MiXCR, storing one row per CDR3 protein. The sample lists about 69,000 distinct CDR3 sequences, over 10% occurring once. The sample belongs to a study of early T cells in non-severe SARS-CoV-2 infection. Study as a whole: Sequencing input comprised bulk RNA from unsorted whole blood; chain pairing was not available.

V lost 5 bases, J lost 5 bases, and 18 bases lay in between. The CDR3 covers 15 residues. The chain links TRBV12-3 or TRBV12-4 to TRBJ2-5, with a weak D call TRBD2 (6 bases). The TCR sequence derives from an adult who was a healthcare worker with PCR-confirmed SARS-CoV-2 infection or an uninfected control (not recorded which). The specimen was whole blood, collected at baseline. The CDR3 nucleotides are TGTGCCAGCAGTCGGGTGGGAGGAGAGGGGGAGACCCAGTACTTC. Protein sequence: CASSRVGGEGETQYF.